The TCR beta chain described here comes from a study of T cell repertoires in cytomegalovirus infection. Study background: Matching HLA type and CMV infection were both indicated by public TCR beta signatures. General study points: CMV-specific TCR beta clonotypes restricted by HLA-C dominated the ex vivo response. Carriers of CMV plus the relevant HLA were identified by cumulative public TCR beta family frequency.

The CDR3 has 13 residues. Per the germline V gene, CDR1 is MDHEN and CDR2 is SYDVKM. Trimming shortened V by 4 bases and J by 3 bases, and 7 bases separated the two germline ends. This clonotype was recorded many times. What it binds is not known. TCRdb reprocessed the reads with MiXCR, giving one entry per CDR3 protein. The sample includes around 310,000 distinct CDR3 sequences, 17% of them seen just once. The sequenced sample consisted of PBMCs. The TCR was taken from a human donor in good health (CMV status not recorded). Some clones in this sample may be carry-over from other donors' samples. The V and J genes are TRBV28 and TRBJ1-5, with no clear D. As DNA, the CDR3 is TGTGCCAGCAGTTGGGGTCTCAATCAGCCCCAGCATTTT. Its translation is CASSWGLNQPQHF.